A selection of T cell receptor beta chains follows, all from one sample in a study of CD8 T cells in ankylosing spondylitis. MiXCR, run by TCRdb on the 5' RACE reads, gives a single entry per CDR3 protein. The table records 200,000 to 250,000 distinct CDR3 sequences, roughly a third of them present only once. The sequencing sample was made of blood, either unsorted or a sorted T cell fraction (not recorded which). The source is a male donor with ankylosing spondylitis or in good health (not recorded which). Both conserved end residues are part of each CDR3. The order of the fields is D gene, V gene, clone size, J gene, CDR3 protein, CDR3 DNA. A D gene is named only where the DNA matches it firmly. Where a row states a size, it is once, few, many or the class of an expanded clone; other rows omit it.

-,TRBV10-3,-,TRBJ1-4,CAISDLNEKLFF,TGTGCCATCAGTGACCTTAATGAAAAACTGTTTTTT
-,TRBV28,-,TRBJ1-6,CASSWPDNSPLHF,TGTGCCAGCAGTTGGCCGGATAATTCACCCCTCCACTTT
-,TRBV20-1,-,TRBJ1-6,CSSRGQEVTPLHF,TGCAGTTCTCGCGGGCAGGAGGTAACACCCCTCCACTTT
TRBD2,TRBV12-3/TRBV12-4,-,TRBJ2-3,CASSVRLAQSTDTQYF,TGTGCCAGCAGTGTCCGACTAGCACAAAGCACAGATACGCAGTATTTT
-,TRBV10-3,-,TRBJ2-7,CAISEGGRHEQYF,TGTGCCATCAGTGAAGGGGGGCGCCACGAGCAGTACTTC
TRBD2,TRBV20-1,-,TRBJ2-7,CSAHQAGSPCEQYF,TGCAGTGCTCACCAAGCGGGGAGTCCCTGCGAGCAGTACTTC
-,TRBV10-3,few,TRBJ2-4,CAISERGDFGKNIQYF,TGTGCCATCAGTGAGAGGGGGGATTTTGGCAAAAACATTCAGTACTTC
TRBD2,TRBV20-1,-,TRBJ2-3,CSARTSGGRPFPGTDTQYF,TGCAGTGCTAGAACTAGCGGGGGGCGCCCCTTCCCTGGCACAGATACGCAGTATTTT
-,TRBV6-2/TRBV6-3,few,TRBJ2-1,CASRGGGTYNEQFF,TGTGCCAGCAGAGGTGGGGGGACCTACAATGAGCAGTTCTTC
TRBD1,TRBV20-1,-,TRBJ1-2,CSAGNLQGFVDYGYTF,TGCAGTGCTGGAAACTTACAGGGGTTTGTCGACTATGGCTACACCTTC
TRBD1,TRBV12-3/TRBV12-4,-,TRBJ2-2,CASSFGDRDTGELFF,TGTGCCAGCAGTTTTGGGGACAGGGACACCGGGGAGCTGTTTTTT
-,TRBV29-1,-,TRBJ2-1,CSAPGTVIYNEQFF,TGCAGCGCACCCGGGACGGTGATCTACAATGAGCAGTTCTTC
-,TRBV12-3/TRBV12-4,-,TRBJ2-1,CASKRGADNIVNEQFF,TGTGCCAGCAAACGGGGGGCAGATAATATCGTCAATGAGCAGTTCTTC
-,TRBV29-1,-,TRBJ2-1,CSVGSLRSYNEQFF,TGCAGCGTTGGTTCCCTGCGCTCCTACAATGAGCAGTTCTTC
-,TRBV5-1,-,TRBJ2-5,CASSPGYRGAETQYF,TGCGCCAGCAGCCCGGGTTACCGGGGGGCCGAGACCCAGTACTTC
TRBD2,TRBV20-1,many,TRBJ2-1,CSARLLAGEYNEQFF,TGCAGTGCTAGACTCCTAGCGGGGGAATACAATGAGCAGTTCTTC